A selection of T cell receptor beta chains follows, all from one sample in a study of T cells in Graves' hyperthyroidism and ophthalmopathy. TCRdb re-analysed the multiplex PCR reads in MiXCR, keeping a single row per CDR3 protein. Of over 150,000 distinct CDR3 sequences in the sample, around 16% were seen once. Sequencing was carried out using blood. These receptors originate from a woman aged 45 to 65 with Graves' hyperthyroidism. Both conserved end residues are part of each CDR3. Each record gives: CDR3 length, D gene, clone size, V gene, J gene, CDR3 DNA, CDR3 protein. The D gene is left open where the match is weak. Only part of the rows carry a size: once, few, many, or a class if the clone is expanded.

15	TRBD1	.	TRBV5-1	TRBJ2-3	TGCGCCAGCAGCCCGGAGGGACAGGGGGTGGATACGCAGTATTTT	CASSPEGQGVDTQYF
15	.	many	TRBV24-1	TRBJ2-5	TGTGCCACCAGTGAAGCAAACGGGTACCAAGAGACCCAGTACTTC	CATSEANGYQETQYF
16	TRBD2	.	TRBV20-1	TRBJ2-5	TGCAGTGTCTGGACTAGCGGGAGGGGCCCACAAGAGACCCAGTACTTC	CSVWTSGRGPQETQYF
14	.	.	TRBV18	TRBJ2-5	TGTGCCAGCTCCCCCTCCTACTTAATGGAGACCCAGTACTTC	CASSPSYLMETQYF
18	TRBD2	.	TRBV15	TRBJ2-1	TGTGCCACCAGCAGAGATTTGGTTAGCGGGAGGGATAACAATGAGCAGTTCTTC	CATSRDLVSGRDNNEQFF
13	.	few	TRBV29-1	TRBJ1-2	TGCAGCGTTGAGTTTGGGGGGATTTCTGGCCACACCTTC	CSVEFGGISGHTF
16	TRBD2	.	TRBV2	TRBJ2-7	TGTGCCAGCAGTGAACTGCCTAGCGGGAGGGCCTACGAGCAGTACTTC	CASSELPSGRAYEQYF
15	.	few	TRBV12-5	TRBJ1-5	TGTGCTAGTGGTTTGGTAGACAGTTCCAATCAGCCCCAGCATTTT	CASGLVDSSNQPQHF
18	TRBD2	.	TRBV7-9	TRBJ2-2	TGTGCCAGCAGCGGACATAACCAACTAGCGCCGAACACCGGGGAGCTGTTTTTT	CASSGHNQLAPNTGELFF
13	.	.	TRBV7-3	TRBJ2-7	TGTGCCAGCAGCTCCGGACAGTACAATGAGCAGTACTTC	CASSSGQYNEQYF
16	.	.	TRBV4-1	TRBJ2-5	TGCGCCAGCAGCCAAGTAATTGAGCGGGGACAAGAGACCCGGTACTTC	CASSQVIERGQETRYF
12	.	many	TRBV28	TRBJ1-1	TGTGCCAGCGGGGGGAGGAACACTGAAGCTTTCTTT	CASGGRNTEAFF
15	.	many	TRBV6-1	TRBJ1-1	TGTGCCAGCAGGGAAGAGGTAGCGGGGAACACTGAAGCTTTCTTT	CASREEVAGNTEAFF
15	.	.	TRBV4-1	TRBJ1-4	TGCGCCAGCAGCCATCCCGACCCGTGGAATGAAAAACTGTTTTTT	CASSHPDPWNEKLFF
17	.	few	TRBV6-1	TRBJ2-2	TGTGCCAGCAGTTCCCAAGACGGGACATTCGACACCGGGGAGCTGTTTTTT	CASSSQDGTFDTGELFF
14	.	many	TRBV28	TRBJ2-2	TGTGCCAGCAGAATCCAGGGAACGGCCGGGGAGCTGTTTTTT	CASRIQGTAGELFF
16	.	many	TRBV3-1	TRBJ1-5	TGTGCCAGCAGCCAAGGGGGGACTCTCGCGGGTCAGCCCCAGCATTTT	CASSQGGTLAGQPQHF
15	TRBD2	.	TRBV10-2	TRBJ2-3	TGCGCCAGCAGTCACCAGCGGGAGGTCGCAGATACGCAGTATTTT	CASSHQREVADTQYF
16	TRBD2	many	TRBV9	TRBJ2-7	TGTGCCAGCAGCGTAGCGGGAGGCGGAGAGTTCTACGAGCAGTACTTC	CASSVAGGGEFYEQYF
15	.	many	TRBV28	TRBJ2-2	TGTGCCAGCAGCCTAATTTCCAGGAACACCGGGGAGCTGTTTTTT	CASSLISRNTGELFF
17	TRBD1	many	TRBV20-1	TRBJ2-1	TGCAGTGCTAGAGAACCCCTGGGCAGGGGGTCGGACAATGAGCAGTTCTTC	CSAREPLGRGSDNEQFF
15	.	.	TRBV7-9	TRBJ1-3	TGTGCCAGCAGCCGCAGGATGAGCTCTGGAAACACCATATATTTT	CASSRRMSSGNTIYF
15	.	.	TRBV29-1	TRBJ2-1	TGCAGCGTTGAAAGGGTGAGGGACTCCTACAATGAGCAGTTCTTC	CSVERVRDSYNEQFF
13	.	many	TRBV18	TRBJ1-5	TGTGCCAGCTCACCACCCGGGGGGACGCCCCAGCATTTT	CASSPPGGTPQHF
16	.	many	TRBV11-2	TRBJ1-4	TGTGCCAGCAGCTTACGGAGTGACGCAACTAATGAAAAACTGTTTTTT	CASSLRSDATNEKLFF
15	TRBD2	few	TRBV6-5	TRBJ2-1	TGTGCCAGCAGTTGGGTAGCGGGAGACTACAATGAGCAGTTCTTC	CASSWVAGDYNEQFF
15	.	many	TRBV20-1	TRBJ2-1	TGCAGTGCGGGCCCAGGGTTTAGGGTAATCAATGAGCAGTTCTTC	CSAGPGFRVINEQFF
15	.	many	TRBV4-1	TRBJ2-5	TGCGCCAGCAGCCAAGCCAGGGGAGGAGGAGAGACCCAGTACTTC	CASSQARGGGETQYF
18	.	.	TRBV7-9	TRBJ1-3	TGTGCCAGCAGCTCATCCTTCCGCGGGACGGTCTCTGGAAACACCATATATTTT	CASSSSFRGTVSGNTIYF
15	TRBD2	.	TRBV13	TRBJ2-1	TGTGCCAGCCTCCTAGCGGAGTTAGTAAGTAATGAGCAGTTCTTC	CASLLAELVSNEQFF
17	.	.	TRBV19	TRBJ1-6	TGTGCCAGTAGTATTGGGTGGGCCTCCCGAGGCGGTTCACCCCTCCACTTT	CASSIGWASRGGSPLHF